The 28 T cell receptor beta chains below all came from one sample that was sequenced in a study of T cells after yellow fever vaccination. TCRdb analysed the 5' RACE reads with MiXCR anew, one entry per CDR3 protein. The sample holds some 99,000 distinct CDR3 sequences, roughly 5.2% seen once. The material sequenced was CD8+ T cells sorted from PBMCs, taken 10 days after the yellow fever booster vaccination. These receptors were obtained from a man in his late teens or twenties who received the YFV17D yellow fever vaccine.

V is TRBV7-2 and J is TRBJ2-3; D might be TRBD1 (6 bases). Germline CDR1 reads SGHTA; CDR2 reads FQGNSA. The germline V and J ends were trimmed by 3 bases and 1 base, with 17 bases remaining between them. This CDR3 has 17 amino acids. CDR3 coding DNA: TGTGCCAGCAGCTTGCCACAGGGATCCTACGGCACAGATACGCAGTATTTT. Translation gives CASSLPQGSYGTDTQYF.

This chain joins TRBV6-5 and TRBJ2-5; 11 nucleotides agree with TRBD2. The germline CDR1 and CDR2 sequences are MNHEY and SVGAGI. The CDR3 runs 18 residues. V lost 0 bases and J lost 0; bases outside the gene matches: 6. The CDR3 DNA reads TGTGCCAGCAGTTACTCACCCACTAGCGGGGGTGACCAAGAGACCCAGTACTTC. Translating gives CASSYSPTSGGDQETQYF.

This clonotype was found a few times. DNA of the CDR3: TGTGCCAGCAGGGAGGACTACACAGATACGCAGTATTTT. It yields the protein CASREDYTDTQYF. V and J are TRBV6-2 or TRBV6-3 and TRBJ2-3; D might be TRBD2 (6 bases). The V gene lost 6 bases and the J gene lost 2 bases, with 9 bases spanning the gap. This CDR3 contains 13 residues. The germline CDR1 and CDR2 sequences are MNHEY and SVGEGT.

Ten or more counts support this clonotype. The rearrangement uses TRBV4-3 and TRBJ2-4; D gene uncertain. The CDR3 sequence is 16 residues long. Germline V CDR1 and CDR2: LGHNA, YSLEER. Trimming removed 2 bases at V and 0 bases at J, with 11 bases between. The CDR3 coding sequence is TGCGCCAGCAGCCAAAGCTCGGGTCTAGCCAAAAACATTCAGTACTTC. Protein product: CASSQSSGLAKNIQYF.

This clonotype has a handful of counts. The V gene is TRBV11-2, the J gene TRBJ2-2, with D possibly being TRBD1 (6 bases). The CDR3 runs 17 residues. Trimming removed 6 bases from V and 4 bases from J, with 21 bases in between. CDR1 and CDR2 (germline): SGHAT, FQNNGV. CDR3 loop: CASRHIAGRGRTGELFF. In nucleotides, the CDR3 is TGTGCCAGCAGACACATTGCGGGCAGGGGACGCACCGGGGAGCTGTTTTTT.

This clonotype was detected only a few times. The chain carries TRBV12-3 or TRBV12-4 and TRBJ2-3; D is undetermined. V was cut by 3 bases and J by 2 bases, with 6 bases left in between. The CDR3 is 13 amino acids. Here the CDR3 reads CASSFTVTDTQYF. CDR3 DNA sequence: TGTGCCAGCAGTTTTACAGTCACAGATACGCAGTATTTT.

This chain uses TRBV20-1 with TRBJ2-3, with TRBD2 identical over 13 bases. V lost 5 bases to trimming and J lost 0 bases; unmatched junction nucleotides: 17. CDR3 length equals 20 residues. CDR1 is DFQATT and CDR2 is SNEGSKA in the germline V gene (reference sequence). The CDR3 DNA reads TGCAGTGCTCGGCGTCCGGGACTAGCGGGGAGATATACTAGCACAGATACGCAGTATTTT. Its protein is CSARRPGLAGRYTSTDTQYF.

This clonotype was counted at least ten times. J is TRBJ2-1 and V is TRBV7-2, with 9 nucleotides matching TRBD2. J was trimmed by 7 bases and V by 3 bases; bases with no gene match: 16. The germline V gene encodes CDR1 SGHTA and CDR2 FQGNSA. The length of the CDR3 is 18 residues. The CDR3 nucleotides are TGTGCCAGCAGCTTCCCCGCTTCCGCGGGGGGGCTGTGGAATGAGCAGTTCTTC. Translation gives CASSFPASAGGLWNEQFF.

The sample holds a few counts of this clonotype. The chain employs TRBV2 and TRBJ2-2, with D possibly being TRBD1 (6 bases). CDR1 is SNHLY, CDR2 FYNNEI, per germline. V was pared by 9 bases and J by 7 bases, with 9 bases between. The CDR3 is 11 residues long. The CDR3 DNA sequence: TGTGCCAGACAGGGAAGCGGGGAGCTGTTTTTT. Its protein is CARQGSGELFF. Drawing the rest from reference TRBV2 and TRBJ2-2, the complete variable domain is EPEVTQTPSHQVTQMGQEVILRCVPISNHLYFYWYRQILGQKVEFLVSFYNNEISEKSEIFDDQFSVERPDGSNFTLKIRSTKLEDSAMYFCARQGSGELFFGEGSRLTVL.

This clonotype was detected many times. V and J are TRBV20-1 and TRBJ2-1, with 9 bases lining up with TRBD2. This CDR3 is built from 14 residues. Germline trimming cut 1 base from V and 4 bases from J; bases unmatched to any gene: 2. From germline, CDR1 is DFQATT and CDR2 SNEGSKA (reference sequence). CDR3 nucleotide sequence: TGCAGTGCTAGAGGACTAGCGGAATACAATGAGCAGTTCTTC. Protein: CSARGLAEYNEQFF.

The J gene is TRBJ1-2, the V gene TRBV7-8; 9 positions match TRBD1. CDR1 and CDR2 from the germline V gene are SGHVS and FQNEAQ. Trimming cost V 5 bases and J 6 bases; bases outside gene matches: 7. The CDR3 loop spans 14 amino acids. CDR3 residues: CASSAWDREDGYTF. For the CDR3, the DNA is TGTGCCAGCAGCGCCTGGGACAGGGAAGATGGCTACACCTTC. Complete variable domain (other parts from reference TRBV7-8 and TRBJ1-2): GAGVSQSPRYKVAKRGQDVALRCDPISGHVSLFWYQQALGQGPEFLTYFQNEAQLDKSGLPSDRFFAERPEGSVSTLKIQRTQQEDSAVYLCASSAWDREDGYTFGSGTRLTVV.

This clonotype turned up a few times. CDR3 protein: CASSLRSGWSDTQYF. CDR3 coding DNA: TGTGCCAGCAGCTTAAGGTCAGGGTGGTCAGATACGCAGTATTTT. This sequence joins TRBV5-5 and TRBJ2-3, with D perhaps matching TRBD1 (5 bases). Germline V gene lookup returns CDR1 SGHKS and CDR2 YYEKEE (reference sequence). The CDR3 extends over 15 amino acids. V lost 2 bases, J lost 4 bases, and 14 bases lay in between.

The table lists this clonotype with a few counts. J is TRBJ2-1 and V is TRBV4-1, with TRBD2 identical over 9 bases. V trimming: 3 bases; J trimming: 6 bases; junction bases outside the gene matches: 9. CDR3 size: 16 residues. CDR1 MGHRA and CDR2 YSYEKL come from the germline V gene. The CDR3 DNA follows: TGCGCCAGCAGCCATACTAGCGGGCCCGCCGGCAATGAGCAGTTCTTC. This gives the protein CASSHTSGPAGNEQFF.

The chain joins TRBV30 to TRBJ2-3; TRBD1 agrees at 9 bases. Germline V gene data show CDR1 as GTSNPN and CDR2 as SVGIG (reference sequence). With 0 bases clipped from V and 2 bases from J, the junction kept 6 bases outside the gene matches. The CDR3 has 16 amino acids. The CDR3 is CAWSVYGTGNTDTQYF. The CDR3 DNA is TGTGCCTGGAGTGTATACGGGACAGGGAACACAGATACGCAGTATTTT.

This rearrangement joins TRBV11-2 to TRBJ1-4; 7 bases fit TRBD1. Germline V gene lookup returns CDR1 SGHAT and CDR2 FQNNGV. The CDR3 is 15 amino acids. The V gene end was trimmed by 5 bases and the J gene end by 0 bases; junction bases not matched to a gene: 3. The CDR3 reads CASSMGTATNEKLFF. CDR3 coding DNA: TGTGCCAGCAGCATGGGGACAGCAACTAATGAAAAACTGTTTTTT. The variable domain in full, completed from reference TRBV11-2 and TRBJ1-4, reads EAGVAQSPRYKIIEKRQSVAFWCNPISGHATLYWYQQILGQGPKLLIQFQNNGVVDDSQLPKDRFSAERLKGVDSTLKIQPAKLEDSAVYLCASSMGTATNEKLFFGSGTQLSVL.

This clonotype has just a few counts. The rearrangement uses TRBV29-1 and TRBJ2-7, with 9 positions matching TRBD1. Trimming took 6 bases from V and 2 from J; bases not matched to a gene: 5. This CDR3 comprises 13 residues. From germline, CDR1 is SQVTM and CDR2 ANQGSEA. The DNA of the CDR3 is TGCAGCGTGACCGACAGGGGGGCCTACGAGCAGTACTTC. This gives the protein CSVTDRGAYEQYF.

This clonotype occurred many times. This sequence joins TRBV14 and TRBJ2-7; the D gene could be TRBD1 or TRBD2 (6 bases each). Per the germline V gene, CDR1 is SGHDN and CDR2 is FVKESK. Trimming removed 6 bases from V and 7 bases from J, with 13 bases in between. CDR3 length: 12 amino acids. In DNA form, the CDR3 reads TGTGCCAGCAGACCGGACAGCGGGGAGCAGTACTTC. It codes for CASRPDSGEQYF. The full variable domain, completed using reference TRBV14 and TRBJ2-7, is EAGVTQFPSHSVIEKGQTVTLRCDPISGHDNLYWYRRVMGKEIKFLLHFVKESKQDESGMPNNRFLAERTGGTYSTLKVQPAELEDSGVYFCASRPDSGEQYFGPGTRLTVT.

This clonotype has ten or more counts. This rearrangement joins TRBV5-1 to TRBJ2-7; D unclear. The CDR3 is 13 residues long. CDR1 is SGHRS and CDR2 is YFSETQ in the germline V gene. V was cut by 2 bases and J by 3 bases, with 9 bases left in between. The CDR3 spells CASSFQDGYEQYV. In DNA, the CDR3 is TGCGCCAGCAGCTTTCAGGATGGCTACGAGCAGTACGTC.

This clonotype appeared a few times. This chain joins TRBV15 and TRBJ2-5; 7 positions agree with TRBD2. The CDR3 has 15 amino acids. V dropped 3 bases and J dropped 5; count of bases not matched to a gene: 9. Germline CDR1 reads LNHNV; CDR2 reads YYDKDF (reference sequence). CDR3 DNA: TGTGCCACCAGCAGGCCTGCGGGGGTCGAGGAGACCCAGTACTTC. Translation: CATSRPAGVEETQYF.

The V gene is TRBV4-1, the J gene TRBJ1-6, with D unclear. Germline V gene lookup returns CDR1 MGHRA and CDR2 YSYEKL. The V and J ends lost 4 bases and 5 bases respectively, with 12 bases between them. This CDR3 region has 15 residues. CDR3: CASSLGTGNNSPLHF. CDR3 DNA: TGCGCCAGCAGCCTCGGTACGGGAAATAATTCACCCCTCCACTTT.

The chain joins TRBV7-2 to TRBJ2-3; 9 nucleotides match TRBD2. This CDR3 spans 15 amino acids. CDR1 is SGHTA, CDR2 FQGNSA, per germline. J was trimmed by 4 bases and V by 5 bases; bases with no gene match: 7. In DNA, the CDR3 is TGTGCCAGCAGCAGGAGCGGGGGGTTGGCAGATACGCAGTATTTT. This translates into CASSRSGGLADTQYF.

This clonotype occurred a few times. The rearrangement links TRBV7-6 to TRBJ2-2; D is possibly TRBD1 (6 bases). The CDR3 has 14 residues. Trimming took 4 bases from V and 1 from J, leaving 7 bases between them. Germline loops: CDR1 SGHVS, CDR2 FNYEAQ. In DNA, the CDR3 is TGTGCCAGCAGCTCGGGACAGAACACCGGGGAGCTGTTTTTT. It specifies CASSSGQNTGELFF.

This clonotype came up a few times. This chain connects TRBV10-3 to TRBJ1-5; TRBD1 is a possible D gene (6 bases). The CDR3 loop spans 15 amino acids. Trimming left V 2 bases short and J 8 bases short, with 16 bases between. Germline CDR1 is ENHRY and CDR2 is SYGVKD. This CDR3 is CAISETTGPTKPQHF. In DNA, the CDR3 is TGTGCCATCAGTGAGACAACAGGGCCTACCAAGCCCCAGCATTTT.

This clonotype was picked up many times. This chain joins TRBV5-8 and TRBJ2-5; tentatively, D is TRBD1 (5 bases). V was cut by 0 bases and J by 1 base, with 10 bases left in between. The germline gives CDR1 SGHTS, CDR2 YDEGEE. The CDR3 consists of 15 residues. CDR3 nucleotides: TGTGCCAGCAGCTTGGAGGTCAGGGCCCAAGAGACCCAGTACTTC. It translates to CASSLEVRAQETQYF.

The rearrangement joins TRBV12-3 or TRBV12-4 to TRBJ1-1; a possible D gene is TRBD1 (6 bases). The CDR3 runs to 14 residues. Trimming pared 3 bases from V and 5 bases from J, leaving 13 bases between. The DNA of the CDR3 is TGTGCCAGCAGTTTGGAGGGGGGAATGACTGAAGCTTTCTTT. This translates into CASSLEGGMTEAFF.

The chain carries TRBV19 and TRBJ2-7; 7 positions match TRBD2. J was trimmed by 7 bases and V by 5 bases; bases with no gene match: 8. The CDR3 runs 13 residues. Per the germline V gene, CDR1 is LNHDA and CDR2 is SQIVND (reference sequence). The CDR3, as DNA: TGTGCCAGTAGTCGTAGCGGGCCCTGGGAGCAGTACTTC. Protein: CASSRSGPWEQYF.

Of note for this clonotype: Its ends do not fully match the called genes, so a read error is possible. V and J are TRBV2 and TRBJ1-2, with D unclear. The V gene's germline CDR1 is SNHLY and CDR2 FYNNEI. The length of the CDR3 is 13 residues. In nucleotides, the CDR3 is TGTGCCAGCACCCCGGCGGCGAACTTTGGCTACACCTTC. Its translation: CASTPAANFGYTF.

This clonotype turned up a few times. The rearrangement joins TRBV28 to TRBJ2-7, with TRBD1 as a possible D gene (6 bases). This CDR3 has 17 amino acids. Deletions cut 2 bases from V and 2 bases from J, with 19 bases between. Germline V CDR1 and CDR2: MDHEN, SYDVKM. The CDR3 bases are TGTGCCAGCAGTTTACAATCCTCTGTGACAGGCACCTACGAGCAGTACGTC. Translating gives CASSLQSSVTGTYEQYV.